This T cell receptor beta chain was identified during a study of blood T cells in healthy people across ages. Overall study findings and caveats: Getting older went along with TCR beta diversity per million T cells dropping roughly linearly.

This clonotype was seen a single time. Its antigen is unknown. CDR3 length: 14 residues. Germline V gene data show CDR1 as DFQATT and CDR2 as SNEGSKA (reference sequence). The V end was cut by 0 bases, the J end by 7 bases, with 12 bases between. A second PCR of about 7 to 12 cycles used a sample-barcoded 5' primer and a J-beta primer mix. TCRdb reprocessed the 5' RACE reads with MiXCR, giving one entry per CDR3 protein. Of over 1,500,000 distinct CDR3 sequences detected, roughly 50% appear once; the ten largest clones hold over 2%. The chain employs TRBV20-1 and TRBJ1-4, with no clear D. The specimen sequenced was blood. The clonotype originates from a woman aged 40 to 50 in good health. DNA for the CDR3: TGCAGTGCTAGAGATGAGGGATGGAGTGAAAAACTGTTTTTT. Its translation: CSARDEGWSEKLFF.